Following are 18 T cell receptor beta chains from one sample sequenced in a study of Graves' ophthalmopathy and Graves' hyperthyroidism. CDR3 regions of TCR beta were amplified from RNA transcripts. First-round RT-PCR with HTBI primers preceded a second-round multiplex PCR. MiXCR, applied by TCRdb to the multiplex PCR reads, yields one record per CDR3 protein. The profile shows under 400,000 distinct CDR3 sequences, roughly 15% of them singletons. Sequenced input: peripheral blood. The receptors here all came from an adult man with Graves' ophthalmopathy.

Turning to this clonotype: Compared with germline, one end of the junction differs, possibly owing to a read error. V usage is TRBV6-2 or TRBV6-3 and J usage is TRBJ1-2; D is undetermined. This CDR3 has 13 residues. Germline V gene sequence: CDR1 MNHEY, CDR2 SVGEGT. The CDR3 region is CASRRGANYGYNF. DNA of the CDR3: TGTGCCAGCCGGAGAGGAGCTAACTATGGCTACAACTTC.

This clonotype was observed at least ten times. The chain combines TRBV11-1 with TRBJ1-1; D may be TRBD1 (5 bases). Germline V lookup: CDR1 SGHAT, CDR2 FQDESV (reference sequence). The CDR3 sequence is 15 residues long. V was clipped by 5 bases and J by 1 base, with 14 bases between them. CDR3 DNA sequence: TGTGCCAGCAGCCCCCGGAGTGGGGGGAACACTGAAGCTTTCTTT. Translated: CASSPRSGGNTEAFF.

The table lists this clonotype with many counts. The CDR3 region is CSASPVGPGETQYF. The CDR3 region has the DNA TGCAGTGCTAGTCCCGTAGGGCCCGGGGAGACCCAGTACTTC. V gene TRBV20-1 combines with J gene TRBJ2-5; D is uncertain. In germline, CDR1 is DFQATT, CDR2 SNEGSKA (reference sequence). V was trimmed by 3 bases and J by 5 bases, leaving 16 bases between them. The CDR3 covers 14 residues.

This clonotype has at least ten counts. The rearrangement uses TRBV12-3 or TRBV12-4 and TRBJ2-5, with 7 bases fitting TRBD2. The CDR3 is 13 amino acids. The trim removed 6 bases at V and 1 base at J, leaving 2 bases unmatched. The CDR3 sequence is CASSLAAQETQYF. CDR3 bases: TGTGCCAGCAGCCTAGCGGCCCAAGAGACCCAGTACTTC.

This clonotype was found many times. This chain connects TRBV7-9 to TRBJ1-2; D call uncertain. Germline V gene data show CDR1 as SEHNR and CDR2 as FQNEAQ (reference sequence). Trimming cost V 8 bases and J 6 bases, with 13 bases left between them. This CDR3 comprises 12 residues. CDR3 in amino acids: CASSWEGDGYTF. The DNA for the CDR3 is TGTGCCAGCTCCTGGGAGGGTGATGGCTACACCTTC. Combining the CDR3 with reference TRBV7-9 and TRBJ1-2 gives the whole variable domain DTGVSQNPRHKITKRGQNVTFRCDPISEHNRLYWYRQTLGQGPEFLTYFQNEAQLEKSRLLSDRFSAERPKGSFSTLEIQRTEQGDSAMYLCASSWEGDGYTFGSGTRLTVV.

At least ten counts were recorded for this clonotype. V is TRBV6-5 and J is TRBJ1-5, with a weak D call TRBD1 (6 bases). Between the trimmed V and J ends, which lost 5 bases and 2 bases, there was a span of 10 bases. The length of the CDR3 is 14 residues. CDR1 MNHEY and CDR2 SVGAGI come from the germline V gene. The CDR3 DNA is TGTGCCAGCAGTCGCAGGGGAGGCAATCAGCCCCAGCATTTT. This sequence encodes CASSRRGGNQPQHF.

A single count supports this clonotype. The V and J genes are TRBV2 and TRBJ1-5, with D perhaps TRBD1 (6 bases). The length of the CDR3 is 15 residues. Per germline, CDR1 SNHLY and CDR2 FYNNEI. V was trimmed by 6 bases and J by 0 bases, leaving 12 bases between them. CDR3 protein: CASRNTDSSNQPQHF. The CDR3 coding sequence is TGTGCCAGCAGGAACACGGACAGTAGCAATCAGCCCCAGCATTTT.

Note on this clonotype: Possible read error: a much larger clone is one base away. This chain joins TRBV11-2 and TRBJ2-7, with 7 positions matching TRBD2. Looked up from germline, CDR1 is SGHAT and CDR2 is FQNNGV. J gave up 3 bases and V 5 bases, and 13 bases lay outside the gene matches. The CDR3 is 16 amino acids. The CDR3 DNA reads as TGTGCCAGCAGCCGCTCCACTAGCGTGGGAATCTACGAGCAGTACTTC. This encodes CASSRSTSVGIYEQYF.

This clonotype appeared many times. V gene TRBV3-1 combines with J gene TRBJ2-7; D remains unclear. The CDR3 length is 12 residues. The V end was cut by 1 base, the J end by 7 bases, with 8 bases between. The germline CDR1 and CDR2 sequences are LGHDT and YNNKEL (reference sequence). For the CDR3, the DNA is TGTGCCAGCAGCCAAGGCCGTGGAGAGCAGTACTTC. It translates to CASSQGRGEQYF.

Comments on this clonotype: Its ends do not fully match the called genes, so a read error is possible. The chain links TRBV6-1 to TRBJ1-2; D is ambiguous. CDR3 size: 13 residues. The V gene's germline CDR1 is MNHNS and CDR2 SASEGT. The DNA of the CDR3 is TGTGCCAGCAGGCACGGCGGCAACTATGGCTACAACTTC. This translates into CASRHGGNYGYNF.

This clonotype was recorded many times. V gene TRBV20-1 combines with J gene TRBJ2-7; D is unresolved. Germline V gene lookup returns CDR1 DFQATT and CDR2 SNEGSKA (reference sequence). Trimming took off 0 bases at V and 5 bases at J, with 17 bases between the two ends. CDR3 length equals 15 residues. CDR3 protein: CSARDRAGRVDEQYF. For the CDR3, the DNA is TGCAGTGCTAGAGATCGGGCAGGTCGGGTTGACGAGCAGTACTTC.

This clonotype was counted at least ten times. The DNA of the CDR3 is TGTGCCAGCACCTGGACAGGGGGCCAGTCACCCCTCCACTTT. Its translation: CASTWTGGQSPLHF. The V gene is TRBV27, the J gene TRBJ1-6; TRBD1 aligns across 11 bases. The CDR3 is 14 residues long. The trim removed 7 bases at V and 10 bases at J, leaving 6 bases unmatched. Germline values: CDR1 MNHEY, CDR2 SMNVEV (reference sequence).

This clonotype was observed at least ten times. The chain is built from TRBV27 and TRBJ2-5; 8 nucleotides agree with TRBD1. CDR1 is MNHEY and CDR2 is SMNVEV in the germline V gene (reference sequence). The CDR3 totals 14 residues. V lost 5 bases, J lost 2 bases, and 4 bases stayed unmatched. This CDR3 reads CASSTRTGQETQYF. CDR3 DNA: TGTGCCAGCAGTACACGGACAGGGCAAGAGACCCAGTACTTC.

The chain recombines TRBV7-2 with TRBJ2-2; D uncertain. The germline V gene has CDR1 SGHTA and CDR2 FQGNSA. Trimming took 5 bases from V and 8 from J, leaving 9 bases between them. This CDR3 region has 12 residues. The CDR3 is CASSQPYGELFF. CDR3 coding DNA: TGTGCCAGCAGCCAACCGTATGGGGAGCTGTTTTTT.

This clonotype appeared many times. This chain connects TRBV11-2 to TRBJ2-5, with 9 bases aligning to TRBD2. This CDR3 has 17 residues. CDR1 and CDR2 (germline): SGHAT, FQNNGV. After removal of 5 bases from V and 3 bases from J, the junction contained 13 bases not matched to a gene. The CDR3 loop reads CASSPGVVAGAKETQYF. CDR3 nucleotides: TGTGCCAGCAGCCCCGGGGTGGTAGCGGGAGCTAAAGAGACCCAGTACTTC.

The sample holds many counts of this clonotype. The chain has TRBV4-1 and TRBJ2-2; maybe TRBD2 (6 bases). The germline CDR1 and CDR2 sequences are MGHRA and YSYEKL. V lost 3 bases and J 5 bases, leaving 10 bases between the germline ends. The CDR3 totals 14 residues. The CDR3 bases are TGCGCCAGCAGCCAGCGGGAAGGGACCGGGGAGCTGTTTTTT. Its protein is CASSQREGTGELFF.

This clonotype was detected many times. A read error may explain this, as a much larger clone is one base away. The missing conserved phenylalanine or tryptophan at the end of this CDR3 makes a read error likely. This chain uses TRBV28 with TRBJ2-5; TRBD2 might be the D (7 bases). The CDR3 has 14 amino acids. CDR1 is MDHEN and CDR2 is SYDVKM in the germline V gene. V dropped 8 bases and J dropped 7 bases, with 20 bases sitting between them. CDR3: CASGGGHLLGTQYL. The CDR3 nucleotides read TGTGCCAGCGGGGGGGGCCACCTTCTAGGGACCCAGTACCTC.

This clonotype came up a few times. The chain recombines TRBV29-1 with TRBJ1-1, with a tentative D call TRBD1 (5 bases). From germline, CDR1 is SQVTM and CDR2 ANQGSEA. Trimming pared 0 bases from V and 1 base from J, leaving 18 bases between. This CDR3 comprises 17 residues. CDR3 nucleotides: TGCAGCGTTGAAGATGAGAGGGCAGGGCCGCAGAACACTGAAGCTTTCTTT. This sequence encodes CSVEDERAGPQNTEAFF.